A selection of T cell receptor beta chains follows, all from one sample in a study of read filtering for tumor transcriptome and immune sequencing. Each CDR3 protein gets one entry after TCRdb re-called the reads with MiXCR. The sample lists fewer than 90,000 distinct CDR3 sequences; roughly an eighth were seen once. Sequenced sample: a population of CD138-negative cells sorted from bone marrow. These receptors were obtained from a donor aged 40 or over with multiple myeloma. CDR3s include the opening cysteine and the closing phenylalanine or tryptophan. A D gene is named only where the DNA matches it firmly. The listing skips clone size in some rows; elsewhere it reads once, few, many or a size class.

>TRBD2|TRBV19|TRBJ2-2|-
CASSPAGVSTGELFF
TGTGCCAGTAGTCCTGCGGGAGTCTCCACCGGGGAGCTGTTTTTT
>-|TRBV6-1|TRBJ2-5|-
CASSDLGTEETQYF
TGTGCCAGCAGTGATTTGGGGACGGAGGAGACCCAGTACTTC
>-|TRBV5-1|TRBJ2-3|many
CASGDEQGFTDTQYF
TGCGCCAGCGGCGACGAGCAGGGTTTCACAGATACGCAGTATTTT
>TRBD1|TRBV5-5|TRBJ1-1|many
CASSHRDRNTEAFF
TGTGCCAGCAGCCACCGGGACAGGAACACTGAAGCTTTCTTT
>TRBD2|TRBV5-1|TRBJ2-5|many
CASSSARVGRGQETQYF
TGCGCCAGCAGTTCTGCACGGGTAGGGCGGGGGCAAGAGACCCAGTACTTC
>TRBD1|TRBV29-1|TRBJ2-7|many
CSVGGGQVDEQYF
TGCAGCGTTGGGGGTGGACAGGTAGACGAGCAGTACTTC
>-|TRBV5-1|TRBJ1-1|few
CASSLERANTEAFF
TGCGCCAGCAGCTTGGAAAGGGCGAACACTGAAGCTTTCTTT
>TRBD2|TRBV18|TRBJ2-1|many
CASSPPGTSVLLEQFF
TGTGCCAGCTCACCACCCGGGACTAGTGTCCTACTTGAGCAGTTCTTC
>TRBD1|TRBV4-2|TRBJ1-1|many
CASSQATLQGVGTEAFF
TGTGCCAGCAGCCAAGCGACCCTACAGGGGGTTGGAACTGAAGCTTTCTTT
>TRBD1|TRBV7-9|TRBJ1-1|many
CASSFTGGANEAFF
TGTGCCAGCAGCTTCACAGGGGGCGCGAATGAAGCTTTCTTT
>TRBD2|TRBV7-7|TRBJ2-1|many
CASSSSGRRNEQFF
TGTGCTAGCAGCTCTAGCGGGAGGCGGAATGAGCAGTTCTTC
>TRBD1|TRBV7-9|TRBJ2-5|few
CASSPKGQGAFQETQYF
TGTGCCAGCAGCCCAAAGGGACAGGGGGCGTTTCAGGAGACCCAGTACTTC
>-|TRBV19|TRBJ2-1|many
CASSSDRNNEQFF
TGTGCCAGTAGTTCCGACCGTAACAATGAGCAGTTCTTC
>TRBD2|TRBV20-1|TRBJ2-3|many
CSASTSGDTQYF
TGCAGTGCTTCGACTAGCGGAGATACGCAGTATTTT
>-|TRBV20-1|TRBJ2-7|many
CSASEGPSGSYEQYF
TGCAGTGCTAGTGAGGGACCTTCAGGTTCCTACGAGCAGTACTTC
>-|TRBV11-2|TRBJ2-1|many
CASSFGHEQFF
TGTGCCAGCAGCTTTGGGCATGAGCAGTTCTTC
>-|TRBV13|TRBJ1-4|many
CASSRGLTEEKLFF
TGTGCCAGCAGTCGCGGACTGACGGAAGAAAAACTGTTTTTT
>TRBD2|TRBV14|TRBJ2-3|-
CASSRDWRLAGGGDTQYF
TGTGCCAGCAGCCGAGATTGGCGACTAGCGGGAGGTGGAGATACGCAGTATTTT
>-|TRBV5-1|TRBJ1-1|many
CASRLGGEAFF
TGCGCCAGCAGATTAGGAGGTGAAGCTTTCTTT
>TRBD1|TRBV29-1|TRBJ2-7|-
CSAGTGKDEQYF
TGCAGCGCCGGGACAGGGAAAGACGAGCAGTACTTC
>-|TRBV9|TRBJ2-3|many
CASNPSSTDTQYF
TGTGCCAGCAACCCCTCGAGCACAGATACGCAGTATTTT
>-|TRBV20-1|TRBJ2-7|many
CSASRDNSYEQYF
TGCAGTGCTAGTCGGGACAACTCCTACGAGCAGTACTTC
>-|TRBV5-1|TRBJ2-7|many
CASSLGGTLGEQYF
TGCGCCAGCAGCTTGGGGGGTACCCTCGGAGAGCAGTACTTC
>-|TRBV3-1|TRBJ1-1|many
CASSRQSLNTEAFF
TGTGCCAGCAGCCGACAGAGCCTGAACACTGAAGCTTTCTTT
>-|TRBV29-1|TRBJ2-1|many
CSAWGHNEQFF
TGCAGCGCCTGGGGACACAATGAGCAGTTCTTC
>-|TRBV6-5|TRBJ2-7|few
CASRNIRVDEQYF
TGTGCCAGCAGGAATATTAGGGTGGACGAGCAGTACTTC
>TRBD2|TRBV7-2|TRBJ2-5|many
CASSLGVTSGSETQHF
TGTGCCAGCAGCTTAGGGGTGACTAGCGGGAGCGAGACCCAGCACTTC
>-|TRBV29-1|TRBJ1-4|many
CSVVTAKSEKLFF
TGCAGCGTAGTCACAGCCAAGAGTGAAAAACTGTTTTTT
>TRBD2|TRBV7-9|TRBJ2-3|many
CASSRRTSDADTQYF
TGTGCCAGCAGCCGCCGGACTAGCGACGCAGATACGCAGTATTTT
>-|TRBV29-1|TRBJ2-2|many
CSVAPGALNTGELFF
TGCAGCGTCGCACCGGGAGCTTTGAACACCGGGGAGCTGTTTTTT
>-|TRBV2|TRBJ2-7|many
CASRGGRRQYF
TGTGCCAGCCGGGGCGGGCGGCGGCAGTACTTC
>-|TRBV29-1|TRBJ1-1|many
CSVEEYMNTEVFF
TGCAGCGTTGAAGAGTACATGAACACTGAAGTTTTCTTT
>-|TRBV5-1|TRBJ2-7|many
CASSYSGTSEEEQYF
TGCGCCAGCAGCTACTCCGGGACATCGGAGGAGGAGCAGTACTTC
>TRBD2|TRBV7-6|TRBJ2-2|-
CASSLVPGGNTGELFF
TGTGCCAGCAGCTTAGTCCCGGGGGGTAACACCGGGGAGCTGTTTTTT
>TRBD2|TRBV6-5|TRBJ2-1|many
CASSTGGLNYNEQFF
TGTGCCAGCAGTACGGGAGGTCTCAATTACAATGAGCAGTTCTTC
>TRBD2|TRBV19|TRBJ2-5|many
CASSPGLAFSETQYF
TGTGCCAGTAGCCCGGGACTAGCGTTCTCAGAGACCCAGTACTTC
>-|TRBV7-8|TRBJ1-1|many
CASSFGFNTEAFF
TGTGCCAGCAGCTTCGGATTTAACACTGAAGCTTTCTTT
>-|TRBV6-1|TRBJ2-7|many
CASRQGDEQYF
TGTGCCAGCAGACAGGGAGACGAGCAGTACTTC
>-|TRBV5-4|TRBJ1-2|few
CASSLGGTNRGYTF
TGTGCCAGCAGCTTGGGAGGTACGAATCGTGGCTACACCTTC
>TRBD1|TRBV4-1|TRBJ2-1|many
CASSQEGQGYNEQFF
TGTGCCAGCAGCCAAGAGGGACAGGGCTACAATGAGCAGTTCTTC
>-|TRBV24-1|TRBJ2-1|many
CATAGDHNINEQFF
TGTGCCACGGCCGGGGACCACAATATAAATGAGCAGTTCTTC
>-|TRBV27|TRBJ2-3|-
CASGLAARADTQYF
TGTGCCAGCGGGTTAGCGGCAAGGGCGGATACGCAGTATTTT
>-|TRBV11-2|TRBJ2-6|many
CASSSRAGANVLTF
TGTGCCAGCAGCTCAAGGGCGGGGGCCAACGTCCTGACTTTC
>TRBD2|TRBV5-1|TRBJ2-1|many
CASSSYSSGTYNEQFF
TGCGCCAGCAGCTCATATTCTAGCGGCACCTACAATGAGCAGTTCTTC
>TRBD1|TRBV5-1|TRBJ2-7|many
CASSGTGGSYEQYF
TGCGCCAGCAGCGGGACAGGGGGCTCCTACGAGCAGTACTTC
>-|TRBV18|TRBJ1-5|few
CASSPQGLGSNQPQHF
TGTGCCAGCTCACCACAGGGCCTTGGGAGCAATCAGCCCCAGCATTTT
>-|TRBV30|TRBJ2-2|many
CAWRVQGNTGELFF
TGTGCCTGGAGAGTACAGGGCAACACCGGGGAGCTGTTTTTT
>TRBD2|TRBV12-3/TRBV12-4|TRBJ2-1|few
CASRPRGSGSYGEQFF
TGTGCCAGCAGACCCCGTGGTAGCGGGAGTTACGGTGAGCAGTTCTTC
>TRBD2|TRBV20-1|TRBJ2-3|many
CSASIRTSGTDTQYF
TGCAGTGCTAGTATCCGGACTAGCGGGACAGATACGCAGTATTTT
>TRBD2|TRBV28|TRBJ2-7|many
CASSPAGTSGTREQYF
TGTGCCAGCAGTCCCGCCGGGACTAGCGGGACCCGCGAGCAGTACTTC
>-|TRBV15|TRBJ2-3|many
CATSRDPADTQYF
TGTGCCACCAGCAGAGATCCGGCAGATACGCAGTATTTT
>TRBD1|TRBV3-1|TRBJ1-1|many
CASSTTGPTEAFF
TGTGCCAGCAGCACGACAGGGCCCACTGAAGCTTTCTTT